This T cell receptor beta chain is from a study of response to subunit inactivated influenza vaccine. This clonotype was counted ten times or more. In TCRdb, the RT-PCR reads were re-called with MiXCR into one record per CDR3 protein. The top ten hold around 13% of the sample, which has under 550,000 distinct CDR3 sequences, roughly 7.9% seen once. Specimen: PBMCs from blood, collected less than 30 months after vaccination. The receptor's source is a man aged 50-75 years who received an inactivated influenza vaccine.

CDR3 residues: CSVPGQGFYEQYF. Written as DNA, the CDR3 is TGCAGCGTTCCGGGACAGGGGTTCTACGAGCAGTACTTC. The chain uses TRBV29-1 and TRBJ2-7; the match to TRBD1 covers 10 bases. The germline gives CDR1 SQVTM, CDR2 ANQGSEA. The CDR3 consists of 13 residues. Trimming cost V 5 bases and J 3 bases; bases outside gene matches: 4.